These 2 T cell receptor beta chains share one sample of origin, sequenced in a study of blood T cell repertoires in COVID-19. Repertoires were generated with immunoSEQ multiplex PCR, while TCRdb's copy carries only in-frame clones and drops some. The sample carries around 210,000 clones, over 75% recorded once. The material sequenced was peripheral blood. Receptors originate from a man in his fifties or sixties with COVID-19, enrolled during active disease.

The chain carries TRBV5-4 and TRBJ1-6, with 9 positions matching TRBD1. Per germline, CDR1 SGHNT and CDR2 YYREEE (reference sequence). The CDR3 totals 14 residues. The ends lost 4 bases at V and 12 bases at J; junction bases unmatched: 8. Here the CDR3 DNA reads TGTGCCAGCAGCGCGGGGACAGGGAGGGGACCCCTCCACTTT. Its translation is CASSAGTGRGPLHF.

CDR3 amino acids: CASSTTGPPWYEQYF. DNA for the CDR3: TGCGCCAGCAGCACCACAGGGCCCCCCTGGTACGAGCAGTACTTC. This chain connects TRBV5-1 to TRBJ2-7; D possibly corresponds to TRBD1 (6 bases). This CDR3 is built from 15 residues. V shed 4 bases and J shed 4 bases, with 18 bases lying between them. Germline V gene lookup returns CDR1 SGHRS and CDR2 YFSETQ.